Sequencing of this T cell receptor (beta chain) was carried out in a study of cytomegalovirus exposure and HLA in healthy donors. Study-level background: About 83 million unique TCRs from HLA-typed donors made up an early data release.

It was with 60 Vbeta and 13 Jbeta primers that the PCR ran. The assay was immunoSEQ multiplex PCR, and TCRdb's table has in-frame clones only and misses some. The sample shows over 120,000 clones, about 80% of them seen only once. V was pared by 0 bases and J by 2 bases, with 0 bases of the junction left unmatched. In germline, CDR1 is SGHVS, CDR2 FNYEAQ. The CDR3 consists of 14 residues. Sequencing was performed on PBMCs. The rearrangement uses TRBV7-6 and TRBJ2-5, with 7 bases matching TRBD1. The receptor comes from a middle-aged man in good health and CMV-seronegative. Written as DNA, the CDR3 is TGTGCCAGCAGCTTAGCGGACAGGCAAGAGACCCAGTACTTC. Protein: CASSLADRQETQYF.